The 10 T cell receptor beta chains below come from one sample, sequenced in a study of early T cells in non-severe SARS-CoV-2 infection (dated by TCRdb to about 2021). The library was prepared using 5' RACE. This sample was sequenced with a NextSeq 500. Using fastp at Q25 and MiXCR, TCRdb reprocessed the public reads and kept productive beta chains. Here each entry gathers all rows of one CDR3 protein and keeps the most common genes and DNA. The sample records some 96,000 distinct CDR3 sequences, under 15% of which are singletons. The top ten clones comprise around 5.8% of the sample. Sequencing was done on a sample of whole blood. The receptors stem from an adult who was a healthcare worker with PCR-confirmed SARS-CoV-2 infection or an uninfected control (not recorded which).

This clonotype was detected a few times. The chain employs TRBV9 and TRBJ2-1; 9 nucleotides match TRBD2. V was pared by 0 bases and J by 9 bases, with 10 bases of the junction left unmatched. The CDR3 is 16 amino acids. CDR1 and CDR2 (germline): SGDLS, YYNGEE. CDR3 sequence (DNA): TGTGCCAGCAGCGTAGGAGGGGCTAGCGGGATACTTGAGCAGTTCTTC. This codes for CASSVGGASGILEQFF.

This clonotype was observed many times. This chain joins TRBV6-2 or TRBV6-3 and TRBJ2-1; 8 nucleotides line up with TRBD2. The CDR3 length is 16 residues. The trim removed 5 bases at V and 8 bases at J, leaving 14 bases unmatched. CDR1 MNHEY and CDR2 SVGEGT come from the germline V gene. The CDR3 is CASSQRPEREHHEQFF. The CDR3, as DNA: TGTGCCAGCAGTCAAAGGCCGGAGCGGGAGCATCATGAGCAGTTCTTC.

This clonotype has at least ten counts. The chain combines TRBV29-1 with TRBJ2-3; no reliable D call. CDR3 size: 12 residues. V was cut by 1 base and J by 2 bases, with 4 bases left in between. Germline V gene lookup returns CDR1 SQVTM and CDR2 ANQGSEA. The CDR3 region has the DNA TGCAGCGTTGAAGTCCCCACAGATACGCAGTATTTT. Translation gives CSVEVPTDTQYF.

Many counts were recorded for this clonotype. The CDR3 nucleotides are TGTGCCACCTCCGGCCTCTCGAGCGCAGATACGCAGTATTTT. Translated: CATSGLSSADTQYF. The gene calls are TRBV24-1 and TRBJ2-3; the D is unclear. CDR1 is KGHDR and CDR2 is SFDVKD in the germline V gene. The CDR3 runs to 14 residues. Deletions cut 9 bases from V and 4 bases from J, with 16 bases between.

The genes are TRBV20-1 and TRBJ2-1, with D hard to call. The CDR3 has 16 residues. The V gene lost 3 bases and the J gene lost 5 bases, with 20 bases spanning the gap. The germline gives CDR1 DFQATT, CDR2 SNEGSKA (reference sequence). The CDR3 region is CSASSADRGVNNEQFF. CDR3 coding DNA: TGCAGTGCTAGTTCAGCTGACCGTGGAGTAAACAATGAGCAGTTCTTC.

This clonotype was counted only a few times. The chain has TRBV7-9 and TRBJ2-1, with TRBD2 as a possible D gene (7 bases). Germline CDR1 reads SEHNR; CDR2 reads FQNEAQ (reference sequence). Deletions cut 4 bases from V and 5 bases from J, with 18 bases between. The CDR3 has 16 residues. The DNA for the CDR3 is TGTGCCAGCAGCTCTCCGGGACCCGGGGGGCACAATGAGCAGTTCTTC. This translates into CASSSPGPGGHNEQFF.

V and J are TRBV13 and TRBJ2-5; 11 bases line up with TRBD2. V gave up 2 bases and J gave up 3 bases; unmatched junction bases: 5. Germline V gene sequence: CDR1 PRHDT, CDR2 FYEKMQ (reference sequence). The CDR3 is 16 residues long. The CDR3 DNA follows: TGTGCCAGCAGCTTATACGGGACTAGCGGCAAAGAGACCCAGTACTTC. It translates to CASSLYGTSGKETQYF.

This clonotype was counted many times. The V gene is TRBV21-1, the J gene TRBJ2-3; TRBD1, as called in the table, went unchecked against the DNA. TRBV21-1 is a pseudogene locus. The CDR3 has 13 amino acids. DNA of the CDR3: TGTGCCAGCCAGGGAAGTAGAGCAGATACGCAGTATTTT. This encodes CASQGSRADTQYF.

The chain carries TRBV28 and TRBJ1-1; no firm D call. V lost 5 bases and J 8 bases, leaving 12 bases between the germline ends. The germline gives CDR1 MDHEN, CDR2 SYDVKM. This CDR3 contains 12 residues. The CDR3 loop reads CASSPGPAEAFF. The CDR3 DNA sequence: TGTGCCAGCAGTCCGGGCCCGGCAGAAGCTTTCTTT.

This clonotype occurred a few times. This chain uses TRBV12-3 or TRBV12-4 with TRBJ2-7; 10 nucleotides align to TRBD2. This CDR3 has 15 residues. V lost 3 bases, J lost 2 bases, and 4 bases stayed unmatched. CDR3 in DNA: TGTGCCAGCAGTTTGTCCCTAGCGGGAGCCTACGAGCAGTACTTC. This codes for CASSLSLAGAYEQYF.